The clone carrying this T cell receptor (beta chain) was picked up many times. Its antigen is currently unknown. Time point given: sample taken at primary tumor resection. In each case, whole RNA from tumor, nontumor lung or frozen PBMC was sequenced unsorted. The cohort: under 80 early-stage, untreated non-small cell lung cancer patients. Every individual TCR cDNA molecule carried its own unique molecular identifier, which allowed correction of PCR and sequencing errors. MiXCR was run by TCRdb on the 5' RACE reads, yielding one entry per CDR3 protein. There are more than 35,000 distinct CDR3 sequences in the sample; 4% to 6% occur only once, and 29% lies in the top ten. This specimen belongs to a study of spatial heterogeneity in lung cancer. Study as a whole: Compared with alpha-chain sequences, beta-chain sequences were consistently detected in greater numbers.

Study findings and constraints: Expanded tumor TCRs that were ubiquitous appeared in blood more at resection than follow-up.

Here the sequenced sample was PBMCs, taken at surgery. This clonotype was sampled from a female donor with early-stage non-small cell lung cancer.

The CDR3 protein is CASSGGLAFGEQFF. CDR3 nucleotides: TGTGCCAGTAGTGGGGGACTAGCATTTGGTGAGCAGTTCTTC. The chain uses TRBV19 and TRBJ2-1; 9 nucleotides line up with TRBD2. The CDR3 runs to 14 residues. CDR1 LNHDA and CDR2 SQIVND come from the germline V gene (reference sequence). V gave up 5 bases and J gave up 9 bases; unmatched junction bases: 8.